This T cell receptor beta chain was documented in a study of T cell repertoires in cytomegalovirus infection. The overall study: Carrying CMV and the relevant HLA type showed in public TCR beta signatures. Study results and limitations: The study identified carriers of CMV plus the relevant HLA from cumulative public TCR beta family frequency. The ex vivo response was dominated by HLA-C-restricted CMV-specific TCR beta clonotypes.

TCRdb analysed the reads with MiXCR anew, one entry per CDR3 protein. The sample includes just under 300,000 distinct CDR3 sequences, roughly a tenth of them seen just once. The sample holds many counts of this clonotype. Its matching antigen is unknown. V shed 6 bases and J shed 4 bases, with 15 bases lying between them. Germline CDR1 reads MDHEN; CDR2 reads SYDVKM. The CDR3 is made up of 15 amino acids. Sequenced: PBMCs. The sequence was obtained from a human donor in good health (CMV status not recorded). Some clones in this sample may be carry-over from other donors' samples. The genes are TRBV28 and TRBJ2-2, with a tentative D call TRBD1 (6 bases). The CDR3 sequence: CASSREGHRTGELFF. The DNA for the CDR3 is TGTGCCAGCAGCCGTGAGGGACATCGCACCGGGGAGCTGTTTTTT.